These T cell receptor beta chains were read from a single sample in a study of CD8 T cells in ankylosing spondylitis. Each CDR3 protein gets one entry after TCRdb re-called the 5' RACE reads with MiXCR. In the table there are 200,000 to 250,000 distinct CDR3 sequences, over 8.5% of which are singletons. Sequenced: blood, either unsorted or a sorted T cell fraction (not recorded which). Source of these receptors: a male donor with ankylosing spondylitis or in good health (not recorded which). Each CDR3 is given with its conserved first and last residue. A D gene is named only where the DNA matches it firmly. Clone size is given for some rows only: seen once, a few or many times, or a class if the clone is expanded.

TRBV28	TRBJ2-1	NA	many	TGTGCCAGCCGCAGAGGAGTTTTCTACAATGAGCAGTTCTTC	CASRRGVFYNEQFF
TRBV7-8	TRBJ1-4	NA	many	TGTGCCAGCAGCTTAGCAAGCCCACGTGAAAAACTGTTTTTT	CASSLASPREKLFF
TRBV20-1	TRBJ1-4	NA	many	TGCAGTGCTAGGTTCGGTAATGAAAAACTGTTTTTT	CSARFGNEKLFF
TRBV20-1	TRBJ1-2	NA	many	TGCAGTGCTAAACAGGGATCGCAGTACACCTTC	CSAKQGSQYTF
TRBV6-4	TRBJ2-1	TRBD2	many	TGTGCCAGCAGTGCCCGGGAGGCGGATGAGCAGTTCTTC	CASSAREADEQFF
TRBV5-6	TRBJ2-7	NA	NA	TGTGCCAGCAGCTTAGCCAGGGGCTTCACTCTCGAGCAGTACTTC	CASSLARGFTLEQYF
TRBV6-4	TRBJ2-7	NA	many	TGTGCCAGCACCCTCTCTAACAGGCGCGAGCAGTACTTC	CASTLSNRREQYF
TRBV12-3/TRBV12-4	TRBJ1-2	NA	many	TGTGCCAGCAGTTTAGGGGGGTCTGACTATGGCTACACCTTC	CASSLGGSDYGYTF
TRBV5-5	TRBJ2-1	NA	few	TGTGCCAGCAGCTCCGATCCGAGCAGCTCCTACAATGAGCAGTTCTTC	CASSSDPSSSYNEQFF
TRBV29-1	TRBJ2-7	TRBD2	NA	TGCAGCAACGGGGGGACTGGTATTCCCTACGAGCAGTACTTC	CSNGGTGIPYEQYF
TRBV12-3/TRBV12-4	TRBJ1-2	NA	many	TGTGCCAGCAGTTTATGGAGGGATAATGGCTACACCTTC	CASSLWRDNGYTF
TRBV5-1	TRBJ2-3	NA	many	TGCGCCAGCAGCTCCTCAGGCTCGGATTCAGATACGCAGTATTTT	CASSSSGSDSDTQYF
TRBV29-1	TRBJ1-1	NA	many	TGCAGCATTTCCCGAGGGGGGAACACTGAAGCTTTCTTT	CSISRGGNTEAFF
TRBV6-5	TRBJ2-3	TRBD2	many	TGTGCCAGCAGTTACGGGTTAGCGGGTACAGATACGCAGTATTTT	CASSYGLAGTDTQYF
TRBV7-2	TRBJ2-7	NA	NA	TGTGCCAGCAGCTTTTTTCCAGGGGTTTCCTACGAGCAGTACTTC	CASSFFPGVSYEQYF
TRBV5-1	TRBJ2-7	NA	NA	TGCGCCAGCAGCTTGGGGGATTACAGCTCCTACGAGCAGTACTTC	CASSLGDYSSYEQYF
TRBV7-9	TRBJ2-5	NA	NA	TGTGCCAGCAGCTTAGATTTCTCGCTAGAGACCCAGTACTTC	CASSLDFSLETQYF
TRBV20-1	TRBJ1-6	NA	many	TGCAGTGCTACAGTACCCAGGGGTGGTTCACCCCTCCACTTT	CSATVPRGGSPLHF
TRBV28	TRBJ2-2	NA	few	TGTGCCAGCAGTCCGGGGGACCCCACCGGGGAGCTGTTTTTT	CASSPGDPTGELFF
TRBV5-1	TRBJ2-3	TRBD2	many	TGCGCCAGCAGCTCAAGACTAGCGGAAACCACAGATACGCAGTATTTT	CASSSRLAETTDTQYF